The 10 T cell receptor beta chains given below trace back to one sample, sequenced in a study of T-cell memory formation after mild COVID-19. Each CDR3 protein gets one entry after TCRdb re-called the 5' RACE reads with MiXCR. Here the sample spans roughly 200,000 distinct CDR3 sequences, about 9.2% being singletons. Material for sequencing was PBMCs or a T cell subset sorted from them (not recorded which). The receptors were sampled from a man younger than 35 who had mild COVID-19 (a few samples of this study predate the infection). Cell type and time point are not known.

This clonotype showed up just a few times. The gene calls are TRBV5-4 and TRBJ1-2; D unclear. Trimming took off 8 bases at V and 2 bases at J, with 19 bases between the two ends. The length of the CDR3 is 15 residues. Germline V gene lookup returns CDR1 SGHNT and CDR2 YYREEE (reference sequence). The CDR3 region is CASTPSRGPNYGYTF. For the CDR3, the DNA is TGTGCCAGTACGCCATCTCGTGGGCCGAACTATGGCTACACCTTC.

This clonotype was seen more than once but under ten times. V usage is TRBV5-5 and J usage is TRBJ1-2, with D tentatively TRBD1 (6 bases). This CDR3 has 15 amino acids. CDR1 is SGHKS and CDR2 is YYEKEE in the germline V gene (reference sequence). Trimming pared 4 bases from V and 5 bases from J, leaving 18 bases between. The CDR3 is CASSAVRGGLYGYTF. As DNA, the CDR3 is TGTGCCAGCAGCGCCGTAAGGGGGGGCTTGTATGGCTACACCTTC. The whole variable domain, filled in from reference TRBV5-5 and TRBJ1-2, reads DAGVTQSPTHLIKTRGQQVTLRCSPISGHKSVSWYQQVLGQGPQFIFQYYEKEERGRGNFPDRFSARQFPNYSSELNVNALLLGDSALYLCASSAVRGGLYGYTFGSGTRLTVV.

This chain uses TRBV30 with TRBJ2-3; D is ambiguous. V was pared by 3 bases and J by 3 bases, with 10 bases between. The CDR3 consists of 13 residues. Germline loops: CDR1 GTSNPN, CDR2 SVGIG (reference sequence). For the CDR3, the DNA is TGTGCCTGGAGAGAAACGCAGACAGATACGCAGTATTTT. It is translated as CAWRETQTDTQYF. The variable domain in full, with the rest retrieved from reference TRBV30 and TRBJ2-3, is SQTIHQWPATLVQPVGSPLSLECTVEGTSNPNLYWYRQAAGRGLQLLFYSVGIGQISSEVPQNLSASRPQDRQFILSSKKLLLSDSGFYLCAWRETQTDTQYFGPGTRLTVL.

CDR3 sequence reads: CASSQRLPGTNTEAFF. The CDR3 coding sequence is TGCGCCAGCAGCCAGAGGTTACCGGGGACGAACACTGAAGCTTTCTTT. The V call is TRBV4-1, the J call TRBJ1-1, with D possibly TRBD1 on 5 matching bases. The CDR3 has 16 amino acids. The germline gives CDR1 MGHRA, CDR2 YSYEKL. V lost 3 bases to trimming and J lost 1 base, with 15 bases between them.

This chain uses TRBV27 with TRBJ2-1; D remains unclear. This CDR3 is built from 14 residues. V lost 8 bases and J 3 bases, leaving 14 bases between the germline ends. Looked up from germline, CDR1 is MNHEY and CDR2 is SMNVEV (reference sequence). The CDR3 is CASAGHRLYNEQFF. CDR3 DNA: TGTGCCAGCGCTGGGCACCGACTCTACAATGAGCAGTTCTTC.

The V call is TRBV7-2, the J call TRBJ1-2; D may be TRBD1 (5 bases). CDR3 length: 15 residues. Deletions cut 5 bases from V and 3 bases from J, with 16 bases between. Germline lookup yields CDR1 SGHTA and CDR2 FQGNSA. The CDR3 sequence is CASSPQWGGDYGYTF. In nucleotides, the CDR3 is TGTGCCAGCAGCCCACAGTGGGGAGGGGACTATGGCTACACCTTC.

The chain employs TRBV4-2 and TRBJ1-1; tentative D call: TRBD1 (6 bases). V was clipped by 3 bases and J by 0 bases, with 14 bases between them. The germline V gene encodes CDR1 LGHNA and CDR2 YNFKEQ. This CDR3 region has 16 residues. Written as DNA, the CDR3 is TGTGCCAGCAGCCAGGGGGGGAGGGGGTTGAACACTGAAGCTTTCTTT. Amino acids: CASSQGGRGLNTEAFF.

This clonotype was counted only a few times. CDR3 region: CASSSQGGNTIYF. CDR3 nucleotides: TGTGCCAGCAGTTCCCAGGGAGGTAACACCATATATTTT. The genes are TRBV12-3 or TRBV12-4 and TRBJ1-3; D is possibly TRBD1 (5 bases). The CDR3 length is 13 residues. Between the trimmed V and J ends, which lost 4 bases and 7 bases, there was a span of 11 bases.

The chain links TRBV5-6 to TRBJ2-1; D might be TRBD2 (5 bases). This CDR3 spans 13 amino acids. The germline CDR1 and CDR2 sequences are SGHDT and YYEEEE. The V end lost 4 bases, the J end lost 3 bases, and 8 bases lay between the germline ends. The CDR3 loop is CASSTGNYNEQFF. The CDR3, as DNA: TGTGCCAGCAGCACCGGGAACTACAATGAGCAGTTCTTC.

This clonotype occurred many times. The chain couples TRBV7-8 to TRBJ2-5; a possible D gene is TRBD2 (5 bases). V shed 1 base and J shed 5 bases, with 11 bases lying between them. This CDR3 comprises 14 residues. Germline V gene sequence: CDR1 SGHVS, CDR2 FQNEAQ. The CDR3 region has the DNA TGTGCCAGCAGCTTAGGAGGGTCTAGGGAGACCCAGTACTTC. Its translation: CASSLGGSRETQYF.